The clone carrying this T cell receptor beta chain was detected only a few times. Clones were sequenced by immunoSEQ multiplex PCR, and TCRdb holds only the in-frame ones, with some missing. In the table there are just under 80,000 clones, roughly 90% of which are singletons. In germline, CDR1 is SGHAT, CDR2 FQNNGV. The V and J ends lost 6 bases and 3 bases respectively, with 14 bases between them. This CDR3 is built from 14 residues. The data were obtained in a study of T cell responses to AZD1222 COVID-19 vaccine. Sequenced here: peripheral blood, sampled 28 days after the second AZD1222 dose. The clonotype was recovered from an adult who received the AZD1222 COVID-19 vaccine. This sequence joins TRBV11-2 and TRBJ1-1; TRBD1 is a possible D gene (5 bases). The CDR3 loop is CASRAGRRDTEAFF. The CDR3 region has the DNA TGTGCCAGCAGGGCAGGGAGGAGGGACACTGAAGCTTTCTTT.